Below, 30 T cell receptor beta chains from the same sample are listed, as sequenced in a study of radiotherapy plus CTLA-4 blockade in lung cancer. TCRdb's table, derived via immunoSEQ multiplex PCR, lists solely in-frame clones and lacks some. The data hold about 76,000 clones, with about 80% observed a single time. The input for sequencing was peripheral blood, taken from a patient treated with radiotherapy plus ipilimumab. The source is a human donor with non-small cell lung cancer who had stable disease on radiotherapy plus ipilimumab.

This rearrangement joins TRBV5-6 to TRBJ2-7; no definite D call. The V and J ends lost 7 bases and 3 bases respectively, with 14 bases between them. Per the germline V gene, CDR1 is SGHDT and CDR2 is YYEEEE. The CDR3 consists of 13 residues. The CDR3 spells CASAGPEHYEQYF. The CDR3 DNA reads TGTGCCAGCGCAGGCCCGGAGCACTACGAGCAGTACTTC.

V usage is TRBV7-9 and J usage is TRBJ1-1; 7 bases are shared with TRBD1. Germline V gene lookup returns CDR1 SEHNR and CDR2 FQNEAQ (reference sequence). The trim removed 3 bases at V and 4 bases at J, leaving 2 bases unmatched. CDR3 length: 13 residues. The CDR3 is CASSLGQSTEAFF. The DNA for the CDR3 is TGTGCCAGCAGCTTGGGACAGAGCACTGAAGCTTTCTTT.

The chain uses TRBV27 and TRBJ1-3; unclear D gene. The CDR3 has 14 amino acids. The ends were cut back, 3 bases at V and 0 bases at J, with 6 bases in the middle. Germline CDR1 is MNHEY and CDR2 is SMNVEV (reference sequence). The CDR3 DNA sequence: TGTGCCAGCAGTTTTCAGAGCTCTGGAAACACCATATATTTT. It yields the protein CASSFQSSGNTIYF.

The V call is TRBV6-5, the J call TRBJ1-1; no reliable D call. CDR3 length equals 13 residues. Trimming took off 0 bases at V and 8 bases at J, with 10 bases between the two ends. Looked up from germline, CDR1 is MNHEY and CDR2 is SVGAGI. CDR3 nucleotides: TGTGCCAGCAGTTACTCGGACGGAGCAGAAGCTTTCTTT. This codes for CASSYSDGAEAFF.

The genes are TRBV2 and TRBJ2-1; D is perhaps TRBD2 (6 bases). Germline loops: CDR1 SNHLY, CDR2 FYNNEI. V lost 7 bases and J 0 bases, leaving 10 bases between the germline ends. This CDR3 is built from 14 residues. CDR3 sequence: CASTEGGSYNEQFF. CDR3 nucleotide sequence: TGTGCCAGCACCGAGGGAGGCTCCTACAATGAGCAGTTCTTC.

This clone was picked up one time. V and J are TRBV10-3 and TRBJ2-2; 7 bases line up with TRBD1. Germline CDR1 ENHRY, CDR2 SYGVKD. Trimming cost V 10 bases and J 4 bases; bases outside gene matches: 9. The CDR3 runs to 14 residues. The CDR3: CATETGQVTGELFF. The CDR3 DNA follows: TGTGCCACCGAGACAGGGCAGGTCACCGGGGAGCTGTTTTTT.

The V and J genes are TRBV7-6 and TRBJ2-1; 11 positions match TRBD2. This CDR3 comprises 17 residues. In germline, CDR1 is SGHVS, CDR2 FNYEAQ. J lost 6 bases, V lost 0 bases, and 7 bases had no gene match. CDR3 sequence reads: CASSLAGLAGGFNEQFF. As DNA, the CDR3 is TGTGCCAGCAGCTTAGCTGGGCTAGCGGGAGGTTTCAATGAGCAGTTCTTC.

J is TRBJ2-5 and V is TRBV5-6; TRBD2 matches 9 bases. The germline V gene has CDR1 SGHDT and CDR2 YYEEEE. There are 15 residues in the CDR3. J was trimmed by 1 base and V by 1 base; bases with no gene match: 2. CDR3 sequence (DNA): TGTGCCAGCAGCTTGCCTAGCGGGGTCCAAGAGACCCAGTACTTC. Translation: CASSLPSGVQETQYF.

The chain joins TRBV9 to TRBJ1-6; no clear D. V gave up 0 bases and J gave up 7 bases, with 8 bases separating them. The CDR3 length is 14 residues. Germline V gene lookup returns CDR1 SGDLS and CDR2 YYNGEE. CDR3 sequence: CASSVGGTNSPLHF. CDR3 DNA: TGTGCCAGCAGCGTAGGGGGTACGAATTCACCCCTCCACTTT.

This clone is termed medium-sized. The chain uses TRBV9 and TRBJ2-7, with D perhaps matching TRBD1 (6 bases). This CDR3 has 12 residues. From germline, CDR1 is SGDLS and CDR2 YYNGEE. V was pared by 2 bases and J by 11 bases, with 14 bases between. DNA of the CDR3: TGTGCCAGCAGCGTCTTTAAACAGGGAAAGTACTTC. Translation gives CASSVFKQGKYF.

V gene TRBV7-9 combines with J gene TRBJ1-1; a weak D match, TRBD1 (5 bases). Trimming stripped 1 base from V and 5 bases from J, with 17 bases between. CDR3 length: 16 residues. The germline gives CDR1 SEHNR, CDR2 FQNEAQ (reference sequence). This chain's CDR3 is CASSLVSGSPGTEAFF. Here the CDR3 DNA reads TGTGCCAGCAGCTTAGTTTCAGGGAGTCCGGGGACTGAAGCTTTCTTT.

The chain is built from TRBV29-1 and TRBJ2-1, with D perhaps assigned TRBD1 or TRBD2 (5 bases each). Germline V gene sequence: CDR1 SQVTM, CDR2 ANQGSEA. The V and J ends lost 4 bases and 9 bases respectively, with 13 bases between them. This CDR3 is 12 amino acids long. CDR3 sequence reads: CSVGGQRGEQFF. CDR3 nucleotides: TGCAGCGTTGGCGGGCAAAGGGGTGAGCAGTTCTTC.

This chain uses TRBV7-2 with TRBJ2-7; D unclear. Germline V CDR1 and CDR2: SGHTA, FQGNSA. Trimming left V 1 base short and J 1 base short, with 8 bases between. This CDR3 spans 14 amino acids. The CDR3 bases are TGTGCCAGCAGCTTAGTGGGGTATTCCTACGAGCAGTACTTC. This codes for CASSLVGYSYEQYF.

V and J are TRBV7-2 and TRBJ1-2; no clear D gene. The CDR3 totals 15 residues. V was shortened by 4 bases and J by 8 bases, with 20 bases between the two germline ends. Germline-derived CDR1 and CDR2 are SGHTA and FQGNSA. Here the CDR3 DNA reads TGTGCCAGCAGCTCTCCAATCTATGGCCTTCTAGGCTACACCTTC. Its protein is CASSSPIYGLLGYTF.

The rearrangement uses TRBV27 and TRBJ2-5; 10 bases match TRBD1. CDR1 and CDR2 from the germline V gene are MNHEY and SMNVEV (reference sequence). The CDR3 runs 15 residues. Trimming took 0 bases from V and 4 from J; bases not matched to a gene: 2. In DNA form, the CDR3 reads TGTGCCAGCAGTTTATCGTGGGACAGGGGAGAGACCCAGTACTTC. Residues: CASSLSWDRGETQYF.

This chain links TRBV4-1 with TRBJ1-3; unclear D gene. The CDR3 has 17 amino acids. CDR1 is MGHRA and CDR2 is YSYEKL in the germline V gene. V was pared by 0 bases and J by 4 bases, with 16 bases between. In DNA, the CDR3 is TGCGCCAGCAGCCAAGATTTCAAGCAAGGGCCCGGAAACACCATATATTTT. Translated: CASSQDFKQGPGNTIYF.

This chain joins TRBV7-2 and TRBJ2-5; TRBD2 matches at 7 bases. CDR3 size: 14 residues. Trimming at V came to 4 bases and at J to 2 bases, leaving 4 bases not matched to a gene. Germline loops: CDR1 SGHTA, CDR2 FQGNSA. The CDR3 here is CASSYRTRQETQYF. CDR3 sequence (DNA): TGTGCCAGCAGCTATCGGACTAGACAAGAGACCCAGTACTTC. Full variable domain (outside the CDR3, taken from reference TRBV7-2 and TRBJ2-5): GAGVSQSPSNKVTEKGKDVELRCDPISGHTALYWYRQSLGQGLEFLIYFQGNSAPDKSGLPSDRFSAERTGGSVSTLTIQRTQQEDSAVYLCASSYRTRQETQYFGPGTRLLVL.

The chain uses TRBV5-1 and TRBJ1-6, with 8 positions matching TRBD1. Germline trimming cut 4 bases from V and 12 bases from J; bases unmatched to any gene: 9. This CDR3 is 14 amino acids long. Per germline, CDR1 SGHRS and CDR2 YFSETQ. CDR3 nucleotide sequence: TGCGCCAGCAGCCCGGGACAGGCGCTGGGACCCCTCCACTTT. Translation gives CASSPGQALGPLHF.

This chain connects TRBV4-1 to TRBJ1-5; D is ambiguous. The CDR3 has 14 amino acids. The germline CDR1 and CDR2 sequences are MGHRA and YSYEKL. Trimming cost V 0 bases and J 4 bases, with 7 bases left between them. CDR3 nucleotides: TGCGCCAGCAGCCAAGAGGAGAGGAATCAGCCCCAGCATTTT. Translated, it gives CASSQEERNQPQHF.

CDR3 loop: CAWSTGLDYGYTF. CDR3 nucleotide sequence: TGTGCCTGGAGTACAGGGCTGGACTATGGCTACACCTTC. This sequence joins TRBV30 and TRBJ1-2, with D perhaps matching TRBD1 (6 bases). Germline-derived CDR1 and CDR2 are GTSNPN and SVGIG (reference sequence). The CDR3 length is 13 residues. V was pared by 2 bases and J by 3 bases, with 10 bases between.

About this clone itself: In the same sample, other DNA sequences code for this CDR3. J is TRBJ2-5 and V is TRBV6-6, with 9 positions matching TRBD1. There are 15 residues in the CDR3. V lost 0 bases, J lost 5 bases, and 4 bases stayed unmatched. From germline, CDR1 is MNHNY and CDR2 SVGAGI (reference sequence). CDR3 protein: CASSYSGTGKETQYF. The CDR3 coding sequence is TGTGCCAGCAGTTACTCTGGGACAGGGAAGGAGACCCAGTACTTC.

This chain links TRBV5-1 with TRBJ2-7; 8 nucleotides match TRBD2. The CDR3 covers 15 residues. V dropped 4 bases and J dropped 4; count of bases not matched to a gene: 10. Per the germline V gene, CDR1 is SGHRS and CDR2 is YFSETQ. CDR3 in amino acids: CASSPAGGDRYEQYF. Written as DNA, the CDR3 is TGCGCCAGCAGCCCTGCGGGAGGAGATCGATACGAGCAGTACTTC.

The chain employs TRBV9 and TRBJ1-4, with D unclear. In germline, CDR1 is SGDLS, CDR2 YYNGEE. The CDR3 has 15 amino acids. V lost 2 bases and J lost 7, with 15 bases in between. The CDR3, as DNA: TGTGCCAGCAGCGTTCCCACACGGGTCTCTGAAAAACTGTTTTTT. It codes for CASSVPTRVSEKLFF. Full variable domain (remainder filled in from reference TRBV9 and TRBJ1-4): DSGVTQTPKHLITATGQRVTLRCSPRSGDLSVYWYQQSLDQGLQFLIQYYNGEERAKGNILERFSAQQFPDLHSELNLSSLELGDSALYFCASSVPTRVSEKLFFGSGTQLSVL.

In DNA, the CDR3 is TGTGCCAGCAGTTCTCTCGTGGGGACAGGAAGAACCTACGAGCAGTACTTC. Protein sequence: CASSSLVGTGRTYEQYF. The chain couples TRBV27 to TRBJ2-7, with TRBD1 identical over 8 bases. V lost 4 bases and J lost 2; bases outside the gene matches: 13. CDR1 and CDR2 from the germline V gene are MNHEY and SMNVEV (reference sequence). The CDR3 has 17 residues.

The chain links TRBV6-1 to TRBJ1-4, with D possibly being TRBD1 (5 bases). Between the trimmed V and J ends, which lost 6 bases and 10 bases, there was a span of 18 bases. Germline assignment: CDR1 MNHNS and CDR2 SASEGT. The CDR3 is made up of 14 amino acids. CDR3 amino acids: CASSPDRGSGKLFF. For the CDR3, the DNA is TGTGCCAGCAGCCCCGATCGGGGGTCTGGAAAACTGTTTTTT.

V and J are TRBV19 and TRBJ1-5, with D unresolved. Germline V gene data show CDR1 as LNHDA and CDR2 as SQIVND (reference sequence). Trimming cost V 3 bases and J 2 bases, with 20 bases left between them. The CDR3 is 18 residues long. The CDR3 nucleotides read TGTGCCAGTAGTATCCTCCCTGGGTTGGCGCGGGGCAATCAGCCCCAGCATTTT. Amino acid sequence: CASSILPGLARGNQPQHF.

The CDR3 nucleotides are TGTGCCAGCAGCTTTTACCGAAGCTCCCTGTACAGGGGAAAAGAGACCCAGTACTTC. This codes for CASSFYRSSLYRGKETQYF. This sequence joins TRBV5-6 and TRBJ2-5; 7 bases align to TRBD1. The CDR3 has 19 residues. From germline, CDR1 is SGHDT and CDR2 YYEEEE. The V and J ends lost 2 bases and 3 bases, in that order; junction bases with no gene match: 19. Complete variable domain (other parts from reference TRBV5-6 and TRBJ2-5): DAGVTQSPTHLIKTRGQQVTLRCSPKSGHDTVSWYQQALGQGPQFIFQYYEEEERQRGNFPDRFSGHQFPNYSSELNVNALLLGDSALYLCASSFYRSSLYRGKETQYFGPGTRLLVL.

This clone was seen a single time. This chain joins TRBV5-1 and TRBJ2-3; TRBD2 agrees at 9 bases. The germline V gene encodes CDR1 SGHRS and CDR2 YFSETQ. This CDR3 region has 18 residues. J was trimmed by 0 bases and V by 0 bases; bases with no gene match: 8. CDR3 protein: CASSLEASGTGSTDTQYF. Here the CDR3 DNA reads TGCGCCAGCAGCTTGGAGGCTAGCGGGACCGGGAGCACAGATACGCAGTATTTT.

The chain has TRBV6-1 and TRBJ2-7, with a tentative D call TRBD1 (6 bases). The CDR3 is 15 amino acids. Germline CDR1 reads MNHNS; CDR2 reads SASEGT. Trimming removed 2 bases from V and 0 bases from J, with 11 bases in between. The CDR3 region has the DNA TGTGCCAGCAGTGAATTCAGGACAGTCTCCTACGAGCAGTACTTC. It is translated as CASSEFRTVSYEQYF.

The rearrangement links TRBV9 to TRBJ2-5; maybe TRBD2 (5 bases). The J call is in doubt because the DNA end fits TRBJ2-7 better. The CDR3 length is 16 residues. Germline V gene lookup returns CDR1 SGDLS and CDR2 YYNGEE. CDR3 sequence: CASSVDSSLSSYEQYF. CDR3 nucleotides: TGTGCCAGCAGCGTAGACTCTAGCCTTAGCTCCTACGAGCAGTACTTC.